This T cell receptor beta chain appears in the sequencing data of a study of cytomegalovirus exposure and HLA in healthy donors. Overall study findings and caveats: Most TCR sequences showed up rarely, but some public TCRs showed up in many donors.

V was cut by 0 bases and J by 4 bases, with 13 bases left in between. The CDR3 runs 15 residues. CDR1 is SGDLS, CDR2 YYNGEE, per germline. This table comes from immunoSEQ multiplex PCR, and its TCRdb copy is limited to in-frame clones, with some not included. The table lists approximately 300,000 clones, roughly nine tenths of them singletons. As for this clone: Its antigen is still unknown.

The rearrangement links TRBV9 to TRBJ2-5; D call uncertain. The sample comprised PBMCs. The receptor's source is a woman aged 25 to 39 in good health and CMV-seropositive. The CDR3, as DNA: TGTGCCAGCAGCGTAGGTGGGGTTACGCGAGAGACCCAGTACTTC. Encoded protein: CASSVGGVTRETQYF.